This T cell receptor (beta chain) was identified during a study of neoadjuvant nivolumab and ipilimumab in lung cancer. Study-level points and caveats: Pretherapy blood TCR richness correlated positively with resected tumor richness.

As concerns this clone: Its target is unknown.

The assay was immunoSEQ multiplex PCR, and TCRdb's table has in-frame clones only and misses some. The sample records 15,000 to 20,000 clones, roughly four fifths being singletons. In germline, CDR1 is SGHRS, CDR2 YFSETQ. This CDR3 contains 16 residues. V gave up 5 bases and J gave up 4 bases, with 16 bases separating them. The starting material was tumor tissue, obtained after neoadjuvant nivolumab, alone or with ipilimumab, at or shortly before surgery. This clonotype was sampled from an adult with non-small cell lung cancer. V is TRBV5-1 and J is TRBJ2-6; D unclear. The chain's CDR3 is CASRKDPQAGANVLTF. In DNA, the CDR3 is TGCGCCAGCAGAAAGGACCCTCAGGCAGGGGCCAACGTCCTGACTTTC. Supplemented by reference TRBV5-1 and TRBJ2-6, the full variable domain reads KAGVTQTPRYLIKTRGQQVTLSCSPISGHRSVSWYQQTPGQGLQFLFEYFSETQRNKGNFPGRFSGRQFSNSRSEMNVSTLELGDSALYLCASRKDPQAGANVLTFGAGSRLTVL.